This is a list of T cell receptor beta chains from one sample in a study of T cell repertoires in cytomegalovirus infection. From the reads, TCRdb called clonotypes with MiXCR, one entry per CDR3 protein. The sample holds 800,000 to 950,000 distinct CDR3 sequences; 32% are singletons and the top ten take roughly an eighth. These receptors' targets are unknown. Sequenced material: cultured CD8+ T cells from PBMCs, taken from culture after CMV antigen stimulation. These receptors were taken from a human donor in good health (CMV status not recorded). Some clones in this sample may be carry-over from other donors' samples. Both conserved end residues are part of each CDR3. Fields, in order: J gene, D gene, V gene, clone size, CDR3 protein, CDR3 DNA. A D gene is named only where the DNA matches it firmly. Not every row has a clone size; where given, it reads once, few, many or a size class.

j_gene: TRBJ2-2; d_gene: .; v_gene: TRBV7-6; abundance: many; CDR3aa: CASSPGHSGTGELFF; CDR3nt: TGTGCCAGCAGCCCGGGACACTCGGGCACCGGGGAGCTGTTTTTT
j_gene: TRBJ1-5; d_gene: .; v_gene: TRBV18; abundance: .; CDR3aa: CASSPRDSPSPQHF; CDR3nt: TGTGCCAGCTCACCACGCGACAGTCCTTCGCCCCAGCATTTT
j_gene: TRBJ1-1; d_gene: .; v_gene: TRBV5-1; abundance: once; CDR3aa: CASSLDQGGPLNTEAFF; CDR3nt: TGCGCCAGCAGCTTGGATCAGGGAGGGCCATTAAACACTGAAGCTTTCTTT
j_gene: TRBJ2-2; d_gene: .; v_gene: TRBV10-3; abundance: few; CDR3aa: CAISAETSNTGELFF; CDR3nt: TGTGCCATCAGTGCCGAGACAAGTAACACCGGGGAGCTGTTTTTT
j_gene: TRBJ1-2; d_gene: .; v_gene: TRBV7-6; abundance: .; CDR3aa: CASSLDELGGYGYTF; CDR3nt: TGTGCCAGCAGCTTAGATGAGTTGGGAGGCTATGGCTACACCTTC
j_gene: TRBJ2-3; d_gene: .; v_gene: TRBV7-4; abundance: many; CDR3aa: CASSWMDNPDTQYF; CDR3nt: TGTGCCAGCAGCTGGATGGACAATCCAGATACGCAGTATTTT
j_gene: TRBJ1-2; d_gene: .; v_gene: TRBV6-5; abundance: many; CDR3aa: CASSYSTQFLYGYTF; CDR3nt: TGTGCCAGCAGTTACTCGACACAGTTCCTCTATGGCTACACCTTC
j_gene: TRBJ2-1; d_gene: .; v_gene: TRBV11-2; abundance: .; CDR3aa: CASSFRLERGHNEQFF; CDR3nt: TGTGCCAGCAGCTTTCGACTAGAAAGGGGCCATAATGAGCAGTTCTTC
j_gene: TRBJ2-3; d_gene: TRBD2; v_gene: TRBV4-1; abundance: few; CDR3aa: CASSPGWAGGDLDTQYF; CDR3nt: TGCGCCAGCAGCCCAGGATGGGCGGGGGGCGATCTAGATACGCAGTATTTT
j_gene: TRBJ2-1; d_gene: TRBD2; v_gene: TRBV29-1; abundance: .; CDR3aa: CSVGWGGGDSYNEQFF; CDR3nt: TGCAGCGTTGGCTGGGGGGGGGGGGACTCCTACAATGAGCAGTTCTTC
j_gene: TRBJ1-2; d_gene: TRBD1; v_gene: TRBV5-8; abundance: .; CDR3aa: CASRDRVTRRF; CDR3nt: TGTGCCAGCAGGGACAGGGTTACTCGGAGATTC
j_gene: TRBJ2-5; d_gene: .; v_gene: TRBV7-6; abundance: .; CDR3aa: CASRHQRGDKYF; CDR3nt: TGTGCCAGCAGGCATCAAAGGGGGGACAAGTACTTC
j_gene: TRBJ2-1; d_gene: .; v_gene: TRBV6-1; abundance: few; CDR3aa: CASSEKRGGTPYNEQFF; CDR3nt: TGTGCCAGCAGTGAAAAGAGGGGGGGGACCCCCTACAATGAGCAGTTCTTC
j_gene: TRBJ2-7; d_gene: TRBD1; v_gene: TRBV7-2; abundance: few; CDR3aa: CASSGPGQWEQYF; CDR3nt: TGTGCCAGCAGCGGCCCGGGACAGTGGGAGCAGTACTTC
j_gene: TRBJ2-1; d_gene: TRBD2; v_gene: TRBV11-2; abundance: .; CDR3aa: CASSFSGGENEQFF; CDR3nt: TGTGCCAGCAGCTTTAGCGGGGGGGAAAATGAGCAGTTCTTC
j_gene: TRBJ1-2; d_gene: TRBD1; v_gene: TRBV5-6; abundance: .; CDR3aa: CASSYGTGGGGYGYTF; CDR3nt: TGTGCCAGCAGCTACGGGACAGGGGGCGGAGGCTATGGCTACACCTTC
j_gene: TRBJ2-2; d_gene: .; v_gene: TRBV24-1; abundance: .; CDR3aa: CATSGANTGELFF; CDR3nt: TGTGCCACCTCAGGGGCGAACACCGGGGAGCTGTTTTTT
j_gene: TRBJ2-1; d_gene: .; v_gene: TRBV5-5; abundance: few; CDR3aa: CASGVDGDNEQFF; CDR3nt: TGTGCCAGCGGGGTCGACGGAGACAATGAGCAGTTCTTC
j_gene: TRBJ2-1; d_gene: .; v_gene: TRBV19; abundance: .; CDR3aa: CASSPTRALVEQFF; CDR3nt: TGTGCCAGTAGCCCTACGAGGGCTTTGGTTGAGCAGTTCTTC
j_gene: TRBJ1-1; d_gene: .; v_gene: TRBV19; abundance: .; CDR3aa: CASSISFSGGTEAFF; CDR3nt: TGTGCCAGTAGTATATCCTTCTCGGGGGGCACTGAAGCTTTCTTT
j_gene: TRBJ1-2; d_gene: TRBD1; v_gene: TRBV28; abundance: .; CDR3aa: CASSLYAGGSGYTF; CDR3nt: TGTGCCAGCAGTTTATATGCAGGGGGCTCTGGCTACACCTTC
j_gene: TRBJ2-2; d_gene: .; v_gene: TRBV4-1; abundance: .; CDR3aa: CASSQRVNTGELFF; CDR3nt: TGCGCCAGCAGCCAAAGGGTTAACACCGGGGAGCTGTTTTTT
j_gene: TRBJ2-3; d_gene: TRBD2; v_gene: TRBV20-1; abundance: .; CDR3aa: CSARDGVAGLFSTDTQYF; CDR3nt: TGCAGTGCTAGAGATGGGGTAGCGGGTCTCTTCAGCACAGATACGCAGTATTTT
j_gene: TRBJ2-1; d_gene: .; v_gene: TRBV4-1; abundance: .; CDR3aa: CASSYSVGVLDSYNEQFF; CDR3nt: TGTGCCAGCAGCTACTCGGTAGGGGTGTTGGACTCCTACAATGAGCAGTTCTTC
j_gene: TRBJ1-1; d_gene: .; v_gene: TRBV12-3/TRBV12-4; abundance: few; CDR3aa: CASSPFGGVNTEAFF; CDR3nt: TGTGCCAGCAGTCCATTCGGAGGAGTGAACACTGAAGCTTTCTTT
j_gene: TRBJ1-3; d_gene: .; v_gene: TRBV29-1; abundance: many; CDR3aa: CSVDGGEQGISGNTIYF; CDR3nt: TGCAGCGTTGACGGGGGGGAACAGGGTATCTCTGGAAACACCATATATTTT
j_gene: TRBJ2-7; d_gene: .; v_gene: TRBV5-1; abundance: .; CDR3aa: CASSSPGRGAYEQYF; CDR3nt: TGCGCCAGCAGCTCCCCTGGTCGGGGGGCTTACGAGCAGTACTTC
j_gene: TRBJ1-5; d_gene: .; v_gene: TRBV2; abundance: .; CDR3aa: CASRDSGPQGNQPQHF; CDR3nt: TGTGCCAGCAGAGACAGCGGACCCCAGGGCAATCAGCCCCAGCATTTT